These 13 T cell receptor beta chains share one sample of origin, sequenced in a study of T-cell memory formation after mild COVID-19. Each CDR3 protein is one row after TCRdb ran MiXCR on the 5' RACE reads. The sample has roughly 180,000 distinct CDR3 sequences, about 9.9% seen once. The sequenced material came from PBMCs or a T cell subset sorted from them (not recorded which). All receptors come from a man between 18 and 29 years old who had mild COVID-19 (a few samples of this study predate the infection). Cell type and time point are not known.

This clonotype was observed a handful of times. The CDR3 here is CASSSSGGPGDTQYF. DNA of the CDR3: TGTGCCAGCAGTTCTAGCGGGGGCCCCGGGGATACGCAGTATTTT. The chain has TRBV6-5 and TRBJ2-3; 10 bases agree with TRBD2. Germline V gene sequence: CDR1 MNHEY, CDR2 SVGAGI. Trimming removed 4 bases from V and 6 bases from J; junction bases left unmatched: 7. The CDR3 contains 15 residues.

This clonotype was found a few times. The chain employs TRBV12-3 or TRBV12-4 and TRBJ1-6; D unclear. V was pared by 3 bases and J by 8 bases, with 11 bases between. The CDR3 length is 14 residues. CDR3 coding DNA: TGTGCCAGCAGTTTTCAGGTCGCTTATTCACCCCTCCACTTT. Amino acids: CASSFQVAYSPLHF.

The genes are TRBV6-5 and TRBJ1-1, with D possibly matching TRBD1 (6 bases). With 6 bases removed from V and 0 bases from J, the gap between germline ends came to 14 bases. This CDR3 is 15 amino acids long. CDR1 MNHEY and CDR2 SVGAGI come from the germline V gene. The CDR3 DNA sequence: TGTGCCAGCAGCCACAGGGCACCTATGAACACTGAAGCTTTCTTT. It specifies CASSHRAPMNTEAFF.

In its sample, this clonotype was seen a few times. The J gene is TRBJ1-1, the V gene TRBV15, with a weak D call TRBD1 (6 bases). Per the germline V gene, CDR1 is LNHNV and CDR2 is YYDKDF (reference sequence). The CDR3 has 14 amino acids. Trimming left V 2 bases short and J 4 bases short, with 11 bases between. The CDR3 sequence is CATSRRIQGTEAFF. CDR3 nucleotides: TGTGCCACCAGCAGACGGATACAGGGCACTGAAGCTTTCTTT.

The V call is TRBV6-1, the J call TRBJ2-7, with D tentatively TRBD2 (6 bases). Per the germline V gene, CDR1 is MNHNS and CDR2 is SASEGT. Trimming cost V 7 bases and J 7 bases, with 17 bases left between them. CDR3 size: 13 residues. This CDR3 is CASNQGLAREQYF. For the CDR3, the DNA is TGTGCCAGCAATCAGGGACTGGCCCGGGAGCAGTACTTC.

This clonotype turned up a few times. V usage is TRBV28 and J usage is TRBJ2-7, with unresolved D. The V gene's germline CDR1 is MDHEN and CDR2 SYDVKM. The length of the CDR3 is 13 residues. The V end lost 5 bases, the J end lost 1 base, and 9 bases lay between the germline ends. The CDR3 DNA sequence: TGTGCCAGCAGTCTAACAGATTCCTACGAGCAGTACGTC. Its protein product is CASSLTDSYEQYV.

The table lists this clonotype with a few counts. The V gene is TRBV4-1, the J gene TRBJ2-5; D ambiguous. The V end was cut by 1 base, the J end by 5 bases, with 5 bases between. The germline gives CDR1 MGHRA, CDR2 YSYEKL. The CDR3 is 12 amino acids. The chain's CDR3 is CASSQVAETQYF. Written as DNA, the CDR3 is TGCGCCAGCAGCCAAGTTGCGGAGACCCAGTACTTC.

This clonotype has only a few counts. The chain is built from TRBV25-1 and TRBJ1-4; TRBD1 matches at 7 bases. CDR3 length: 14 residues. Germline V gene data show CDR1 as MGHDK and CDR2 as SYGVNS. With V trimmed by 8 bases and J by 8 bases, 11 bases remained unmatched. This chain's CDR3 is CASGAGTVREKLFF. CDR3 DNA sequence: TGTGCCAGCGGAGCCGGGACAGTACGCGAAAAACTGTTTTTT.

This clonotype came up many times. The chain is built from TRBV7-2 and TRBJ2-4; D is perhaps TRBD1 (5 bases). The V gene lost 3 bases and the J gene lost 5 bases, with 11 bases spanning the gap. Germline assignment: CDR1 SGHTA and CDR2 FQGNSA. The CDR3 length is 14 residues. CDR3: CASSFRDGQNIQYF. The CDR3 nucleotides read TGTGCCAGCAGCTTCAGGGATGGGCAAAACATTCAGTACTTC.

V and J are TRBV27 and TRBJ2-2; D remains ambiguous. V was clipped by 5 bases and J by 1 base, with 20 bases between them. Per germline, CDR1 MNHEY and CDR2 SMNVEV (reference sequence). CDR3 length equals 18 residues. CDR3 protein: CASSPKHRQTKNTGELFF. The CDR3 nucleotides are TGTGCCAGCAGTCCCAAACACCGGCAGACCAAGAACACCGGGGAGCTGTTTTTT.

The chain uses TRBV28 and TRBJ1-4; D remains unclear. The germline gives CDR1 MDHEN, CDR2 SYDVKM. V was trimmed by 5 bases and J by 8 bases, leaving 18 bases between them. This CDR3 comprises 15 residues. The CDR3 sequence: CASSTYLGLGEKLFF. CDR3 bases: TGTGCCAGCAGTACCTACTTGGGGTTGGGCGAAAAACTGTTTTTT.

The V call is TRBV24-1, the J call TRBJ2-2; D may be TRBD2 (5 bases). Trimming left V 8 bases short and J 8 bases short, with 11 bases between. From germline, CDR1 is KGHDR and CDR2 SFDVKD. The CDR3 runs 12 residues. The CDR3 DNA reads TGTGCCACCAAGGGTGAGGGAGGGGAGCTGTTTTTT. Translated: CATKGEGGELFF.

This clonotype was found many times. V and J are TRBV5-1 and TRBJ2-2, with 7 bases lining up with TRBD1. The CDR3 loop spans 15 amino acids. Trimming at V came to 6 bases and at J to 5 bases, leaving 10 bases not matched to a gene. CDR1 is SGHRS, CDR2 YFSETQ, per germline. The chain's CDR3 is CASTGTAGSTGELFF. The CDR3 coding sequence is TGCGCCAGCACCGGGACAGCCGGGTCGACCGGGGAGCTGTTTTTT.